These 23 T cell receptor beta chains came from one sample sequenced in a study of blood T cell repertoires in COVID-19. Profiled with immunoSEQ multiplex PCR; TCRdb holds only in-frame clones, not every one. The sample comprises approximately 65,000 clones, more than 60% of which are singletons, and around a sixth rests with the top ten. The sample taken for sequencing was peripheral blood. These receptors came from a man aged 55 to 70 with acute or convalescent COVID-19.

The V and J genes are TRBV7-9 and TRBJ1-1; 7 bases align to TRBD1. The CDR3 spans 14 residues. Losses at the gene ends were 0 bases for V and 5 bases for J; bases not matched to a gene: 3. Per germline, CDR1 SEHNR and CDR2 FQNEAQ (reference sequence). CDR3 sequence reads: CASSLAAGGTEAFF. CDR3 sequence (DNA): TGTGCCAGCAGCTTAGCGGCAGGGGGTACTGAAGCTTTCTTT.

The chain couples TRBV5-6 to TRBJ2-7; the match to TRBD2 covers 14 bases. The V gene's germline CDR1 is SGHDT and CDR2 YYEEEE. The CDR3 extends over 16 amino acids. After removal of 6 bases from V and 3 bases from J, the junction contained 8 bases not matched to a gene. Here the CDR3 reads CASTDQGLAGVYEQYF. CDR3 bases: TGTGCCAGCACCGACCAGGGACTAGCGGGAGTCTACGAGCAGTACTTC.

The chain is built from TRBV18 and TRBJ2-4; tentatively, D is TRBD1 (6 bases). The V gene lost 5 bases and the J gene lost 2 bases, with 10 bases spanning the gap. Germline V gives CDR1 KGHSH, CDR2 LQKENI. CDR3 length equals 14 residues. CDR3 amino acids: CASSTGTPKNIQYF. As DNA, the CDR3 is TGTGCCAGCTCAACCGGGACACCCAAAAACATTCAGTACTTC.

This clone was recorded once. The junction and the germline gene differ at one end; a read error may be behind it. The J gene is TRBJ2-7, the V gene TRBV6-6; TRBD2 aligns across 8 bases. Germline V lookup: CDR1 MNHNY, CDR2 SVGAGI (reference sequence). The CDR3 has 13 amino acids. CDR3 residues: CATSGSGNHEQYF. CDR3 bases: TGTGCCACCAGTGGTAGCGGGAACCACGAGCAGTACTTC.

The chain recombines TRBV24-1 with TRBJ2-2; D might be TRBD2 (5 bases). The CDR3 runs 14 residues. Trimming stripped 3 bases from V and 6 bases from J, with 10 bases between. Germline CDR1 is KGHDR and CDR2 is SFDVKD. DNA for the CDR3: TGTGCCACCAGTGATCCGGGGTTATCCGGGGAGCTGTTTTTT. Encoded protein: CATSDPGLSGELFF.

The chain recombines TRBV29-1 with TRBJ2-1; the D is unclear. In germline, CDR1 is SQVTM, CDR2 ANQGSEA. V lost 1 base to trimming and J lost 8 bases, with 12 bases between them. CDR3 length: 13 residues. The CDR3 DNA is TGCAGCGTTGAAGGTACCGGTGTCTATGAGCAGTTCTTC. It yields the protein CSVEGTGVYEQFF.

The chain couples TRBV19 to TRBJ2-2; D perhaps matches TRBD1 (6 bases). The germline V gene encodes CDR1 LNHDA and CDR2 SQIVND (reference sequence). Trimming took off 8 bases at V and 1 base at J, with 8 bases between the two ends. The CDR3 consists of 13 residues. The CDR3 DNA follows: TGTGCCAGTCGGACAGTGAACACCGGGGAGCTGTTTTTT. Translation gives CASRTVNTGELFF.

The J gene is TRBJ2-5, the V gene TRBV28; 8 positions agree with TRBD1. The end of the DNA fits TRBJ2-7 better, so the J call may be wrong. Looked up from germline, CDR1 is MDHEN and CDR2 is SYDVKM. This CDR3 region has 15 residues. CDR3 protein: CASSLSPGGGYEQYF. The DNA of the CDR3 is TGTGCCAGCAGTTTAAGCCCAGGGGGCGGCTACGAGCAGTACTTC.

J is TRBJ1-5 and V is TRBV2; 7 bases are a match to TRBD1. The CDR3 contains 14 residues. The junction had 9 bases not matched to a gene; V was cut back by 9 bases and J by 4 bases. The germline V gene has CDR1 SNHLY and CDR2 FYNNEI. The CDR3 spells CASDGQAVNQPQHF. The CDR3 nucleotides read TGTGCCAGTGACGGACAGGCTGTTAATCAGCCCCAGCATTTT.

The rearrangement joins TRBV5-1 to TRBJ1-2, with D uncertain. With 0 bases removed from V and 2 bases from J, the gap between germline ends came to 11 bases. Germline CDR1 SGHRS, CDR2 YFSETQ. The CDR3 contains 15 residues. The DNA of the CDR3 is TGCGCCAGCAGCTTGGAATTTGCAGCGAACTATGGCTACACCTTC. Protein product: CASSLEFAANYGYTF.

This chain links TRBV6-6 with TRBJ1-4, with D possibly matching TRBD1 (5 bases). The CDR3 is 11 amino acids. Germline lookup yields CDR1 MNHNY and CDR2 SVGAGI (reference sequence). Trimming cost V 2 bases and J 12 bases, with 7 bases left between them. In nucleotides, the CDR3 is TGTGCCAGCAGTTACACGACAGAACTGTTTTTT. Translation: CASSYTTELFF.

This clone was detected once. V usage is TRBV24-1 and J usage is TRBJ1-1; no clear D gene. The CDR3 loop spans 13 amino acids. Trimming took off 3 bases at V and 3 bases at J, with 7 bases between the two ends. The germline V gene has CDR1 KGHDR and CDR2 SFDVKD. CDR3 coding DNA: TGTGCCACCAGTGATCGGGGTGACACTGAAGCTTTCTTT. Translated: CATSDRGDTEAFF.

The chain recombines TRBV19 with TRBJ1-5; 8 nucleotides agree with TRBD1. This CDR3 is 16 amino acids long. CDR1 LNHDA and CDR2 SQIVND come from the germline V gene (reference sequence). J lost 6 bases, V lost 4 bases, and 11 bases had no gene match. CDR3 residues: CASSKSRTGRRQPQHF. CDR3 sequence (DNA): TGTGCCAGTAGTAAATCTCGGACAGGGCGGCGTCAGCCCCAGCATTTT.

The gene calls are TRBV19 and TRBJ1-1, with D unclear. Trimming stripped 6 bases from V and 3 bases from J, with 14 bases between. CDR3 length: 14 residues. The germline gives CDR1 LNHDA, CDR2 SQIVND (reference sequence). As DNA, the CDR3 is TGTGCCAGTAGACCGGTTTGGAGGGACACTGAAGCTTTCTTT. It is translated as CASRPVWRDTEAFF. Combining the CDR3 with reference TRBV19 and TRBJ1-1 gives the whole variable domain DGGITQSPKYLFRKEGQNVTLSCEQNLNHDAMYWYRQDPGQGLRLIYYSQIVNDFQKGDIAEGYSVSREKKESFPLTVTSAQKNPTAFYLCASRPVWRDTEAFFGQGTRLTVV.

The chain links TRBV11-2 to TRBJ2-7; D is unclear. The V end was cut by 5 bases, the J end by 4 bases, with 6 bases between. Germline assignment: CDR1 SGHAT and CDR2 FQNNGV. This CDR3 spans 11 amino acids. In DNA, the CDR3 is TGTGCCAGCAGCATCCATTACGAGCAGTACTTC. Encoded protein: CASSIHYEQYF.

This chain links TRBV7-2 with TRBJ2-7, with 8 nucleotides matching TRBD1. This CDR3 is built from 12 residues. Trimming removed 5 bases from V and 6 bases from J; junction bases left unmatched: 3. CDR1 SGHTA and CDR2 FQGNSA come from the germline V gene. This chain's CDR3 is CASSRGQGEQYF. DNA for the CDR3: TGTGCCAGCAGCCGTGGACAGGGCGAGCAGTACTTC.

The chain employs TRBV28 and TRBJ2-1; TRBD2 matches at 15 bases. The V gene end was trimmed by 5 bases and the J gene end by 5 bases; junction bases not matched to a gene: 13. Per the germline V gene, CDR1 is MDHEN and CDR2 is SYDVKM. This CDR3 spans 19 amino acids. The CDR3 DNA reads TGTGCCAGCAGTCCTATTCTGGGGACTAGCGGGAGGTTTAACAATGAGCAGTTCTTC. Translated: CASSPILGTSGRFNNEQFF.

The chain has TRBV7-8 and TRBJ1-5; D may be TRBD1 (5 bases). The germline V and J ends were trimmed by 5 bases and 3 bases, with 14 bases remaining between them. The CDR3 is 15 residues long. The V gene's germline CDR1 is SGHVS and CDR2 FQNEAQ. In DNA, the CDR3 is TGTGCCAGCAGCGGCGGGACGGTGTCCAATCAGCCCCAGCATTTT. Its protein product is CASSGGTVSNQPQHF.

The rearrangement joins TRBV6-2 or TRBV6-3 to TRBJ1-2, with 8 nucleotides matching TRBD1. The germline V gene has CDR1 MNHEY and CDR2 SVGEGT. The CDR3 totals 19 residues. The V and J ends lost 6 bases and 7 bases, in that order; junction bases with no gene match: 25. The CDR3 reads CASSYTPYTVRVRGLGYTF. The CDR3, as DNA: TGTGCCAGCAGCTATACACCCTACACCGTAAGAGTCAGGGGGCTTGGCTACACCTTC.

CDR3 nucleotides: TGTGCCAGCAGCGTAGCGGGTTCCTACTACAATGAGCAGTTCTTC. Its protein is CASSVAGSYYNEQFF. This chain joins TRBV9 and TRBJ2-1, with D unclear. This CDR3 is 15 amino acids long. Trimming took off 0 bases at V and 3 bases at J, with 10 bases between the two ends. Germline V gene data show CDR1 as SGDLS and CDR2 as YYNGEE. The whole variable domain, filled in from reference TRBV9 and TRBJ2-1, reads DSGVTQTPKHLITATGQRVTLRCSPRSGDLSVYWYQQSLDQGLQFLIQYYNGEERAKGNILERFSAQQFPDLHSELNLSSLELGDSALYFCASSVAGSYYNEQFFGPGTRLTVL.

The chain's CDR3 is CASTTIPGQGVNTEAFF. Here the CDR3 DNA reads TGTGCCAGTACTACTATCCCGGGACAGGGTGTAAACACTGAAGCTTTCTTT. The rearrangement uses TRBV19 and TRBJ1-1; 9 bases agree with TRBD1. J gave up 2 bases and V 7 bases, and 14 bases lay outside the gene matches. The CDR3 consists of 17 residues. Germline CDR1 is LNHDA and CDR2 is SQIVND (reference sequence).

The chain is built from TRBV19 and TRBJ1-2; 7 positions match TRBD1. The V segment lost 5 bases and the J segment 1 base; nucleotides outside the gene matches: 7. The CDR3 loop spans 15 amino acids. Germline V gives CDR1 LNHDA, CDR2 SQIVND (reference sequence). The CDR3 reads CASSLRRQGNYGYTF. CDR3 DNA sequence: TGTGCCAGTAGTCTGCGACGACAGGGTAACTATGGCTACACCTTC.

The rearrangement joins TRBV27 to TRBJ2-7; weak D call: TRBD1 (6 bases). Trimming took 8 bases from V and 1 from J, leaving 12 bases between them. There are 13 residues in the CDR3. Germline-derived CDR1 and CDR2 are MNHEY and SMNVEV (reference sequence). The CDR3 DNA sequence: TGTGCCAGCGGTCGGACAGATTCCTACGAGCAGTACTTC. This translates into CASGRTDSYEQYF.